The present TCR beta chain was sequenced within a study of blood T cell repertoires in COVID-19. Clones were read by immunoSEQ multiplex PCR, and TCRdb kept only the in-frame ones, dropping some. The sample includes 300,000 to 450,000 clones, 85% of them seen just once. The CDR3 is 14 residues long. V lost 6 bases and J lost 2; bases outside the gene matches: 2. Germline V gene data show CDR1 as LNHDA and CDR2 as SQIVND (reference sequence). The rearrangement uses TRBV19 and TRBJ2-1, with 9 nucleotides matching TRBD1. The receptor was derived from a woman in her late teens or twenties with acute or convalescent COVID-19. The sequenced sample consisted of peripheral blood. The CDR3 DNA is TGTGCCAGTAGGGGGGACAGGGCCTACAATGAGCAGTTCTTC. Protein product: CASRGDRAYNEQFF.